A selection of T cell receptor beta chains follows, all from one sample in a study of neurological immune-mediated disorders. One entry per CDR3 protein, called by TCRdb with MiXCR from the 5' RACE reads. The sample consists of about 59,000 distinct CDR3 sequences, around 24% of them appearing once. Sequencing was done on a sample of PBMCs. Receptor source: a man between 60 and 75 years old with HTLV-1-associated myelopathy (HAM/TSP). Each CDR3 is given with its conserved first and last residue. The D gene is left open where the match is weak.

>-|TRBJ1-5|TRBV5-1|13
CASSPDSNQPQHF
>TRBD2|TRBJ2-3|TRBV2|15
CASSVAGVGTDTQYF
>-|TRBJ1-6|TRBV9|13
CASSAQPNSPLHF
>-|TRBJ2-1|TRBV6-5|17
CASSYFSPDSSYNEQFF
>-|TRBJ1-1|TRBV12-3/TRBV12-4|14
CASSFQGANTEAFF
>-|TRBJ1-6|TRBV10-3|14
CAIRTDSQNSPLHF
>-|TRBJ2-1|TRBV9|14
CASSVGTTNGEQFF
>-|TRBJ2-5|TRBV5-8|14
CASSSKSPAKTQYF
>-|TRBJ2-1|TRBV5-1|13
CASIRDGDNEQFF
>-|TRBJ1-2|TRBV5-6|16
CASSLAGPGQNYGYTF
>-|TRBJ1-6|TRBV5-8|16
CASSLGGANYRTPLQF
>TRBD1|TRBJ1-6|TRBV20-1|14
CSATHQGGISPLHF
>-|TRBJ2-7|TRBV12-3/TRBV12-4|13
CASSLDIPYEQYF
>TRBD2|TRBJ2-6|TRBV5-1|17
CASSFNLAGSGANVLTF
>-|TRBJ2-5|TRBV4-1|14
CASSPGQLQETQYF
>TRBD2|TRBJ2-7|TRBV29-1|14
CSVSIGLAGGEQYF
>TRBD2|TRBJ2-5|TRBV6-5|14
CASSYSSGRETQYF
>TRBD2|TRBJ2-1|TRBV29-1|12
CSAGGGGTEQFF